This entry is about one TCR beta chain. What it binds is not known. Germline V CDR1 and CDR2: SNHLY, FYNNEI. The V end lost 9 bases, the J end lost 1 base, and 12 bases lay between the germline ends. There are 13 residues in the CDR3. The sample originates from a study of T cell responses to AZD1222 COVID-19 vaccine. Across the study: Analyses pooled second doses at about 4 or about 12 weeks.

Findings and limits, study-wide: The donors showed a predominance of white British ancestry and of females, with possible underestimation of clonal diversity. Two AZD1222 administrations were followed by greater Spike-specific TCR breadth and depth. Only after the peak T cell response were repertoires sampled.

Assay: immunoSEQ multiplex PCR; the TCRdb copy retains only in-frame clones and omits some. The repertoire has under 150,000 clones, around 92% of them found once; the top ten carry approximately 1%. The sequence derives from an adult in good health. Sequenced material: peripheral blood, taken on day 0 of AZD1222 vaccination. V gene TRBV2 combines with J gene TRBJ1-1; D unresolved. The CDR3 DNA reads as TGTGCCAGTGGCAGGACTGGGAACACTGAAGCTTTCTTT. Translated: CASGRTGNTEAFF.